These 6 T cell receptor beta chains share one sample of origin, sequenced in a study of regulatory T cells in long-lasting Graves disease. Time point described: newly diagnosed GD, antithyroid drugs for less than 3 months. The authors made the TCR library using RNA they extracted from PBMCs. iRepertoire HTBI primers and Arm-PCR of CDR3 regions built TCR beta libraries. One entry per CDR3 protein, called by TCRdb with MiXCR from the multiplex PCR reads. The data show a few hundred thousand distinct CDR3 sequences, around a sixth seen once. These data also featured in a second study, about T cells in Graves' hyperthyroidism and ophthalmopathy.

The source material was peripheral blood mononuclear cells (PBMCs), sampled at new diagnosis, from a patient treated with antithyroid drugs. Receptors were obtained from a woman aged 25 to 39 with Graves disease.

This clonotype showed up many times. V gene TRBV20-1 combines with J gene TRBJ1-2; unclear D gene. In germline, CDR1 is DFQATT, CDR2 SNEGSKA (reference sequence). The CDR3 contains 18 residues. Deletions cut 5 bases from V and 8 bases from J, with 33 bases between. The CDR3 coding sequence is TGCAGTGCTGCCGACCCCACTTCTCCGGGCTCCTCCCAGGAGGGCTACACCTTC. This codes for CSAADPTSPGSSQEGYTF.

The chain is built from TRBV6-1 and TRBJ1-2, with D tentatively TRBD1 (6 bases). Trimming shortened V by 6 bases and J by 13 bases, and 21 bases separated the two germline ends. The CDR3 totals 13 residues. From germline, CDR1 is MNHNS and CDR2 SASEGT. For the CDR3, the DNA is TGTGCCAGCAGCAAAACCGACAGGTCATGGTCCACCTTC. Translation gives CASSKTDRSWSTF.

This clonotype occurred many times. The gene calls are TRBV18 and TRBJ2-3; no reliable D call. Looked up from germline, CDR1 is KGHSH and CDR2 is LQKENI. The length of the CDR3 is 14 residues. Trimming removed 5 bases from V and 0 bases from J, with 9 bases in between. The CDR3 region is CASSTRASTDTQYF. CDR3 bases: TGTGCCAGCTCAACGAGAGCTAGCACAGATACGCAGTATTTT.

This clonotype was seen many times. The rearrangement links TRBV10-3 to TRBJ2-4; no firm D call. The V and J ends lost 0 bases and 3 bases respectively, with 9 bases between them. The CDR3 covers 15 residues. Per germline, CDR1 ENHRY and CDR2 SYGVKD. CDR3 amino acids: CAISESWVGKNIQYF. Written as DNA, the CDR3 is TGTGCCATCAGTGAGTCTTGGGTTGGCAAAAACATTCAGTACTTC.

There are many counts of this clonotype. The chain joins TRBV7-2 to TRBJ2-7; 9 bases line up with TRBD2. This CDR3 has 15 amino acids. CDR1 SGHTA and CDR2 FQGNSA come from the germline V gene. The J segment lost 7 bases and the V segment lost 5 bases, leaving 12 bases of the junction unmatched. The CDR3 reads CASSQEGLAGLEQYF. CDR3 in DNA: TGTGCCAGCAGCCAAGAGGGCCTAGCGGGGCTGGAGCAGTACTTC.

This clonotype was found many times. The chain recombines TRBV2 with TRBJ1-4, with 9 bases matching TRBD1. Germline CDR1 and CDR2: SNHLY and FYNNEI. V shed 4 bases, J shed 6 bases, and the junction held 3 bases outside the gene matches. The CDR3 runs 14 residues. This chain's CDR3 is CASSVRTGDEKLFF. CDR3 nucleotide sequence: TGTGCCAGCAGTGTTAGGACAGGGGATGAAAAACTGTTTTTT.